Below are 7 T cell receptor beta chains sequenced from a single sample in a study of shared clonotypes between healthy human individuals. Naive CD8 isolation took CD45RO-negative cells positively selected for CCR7 and excluded terminally differentiated effector memory CD45RA+ cells. Data came from immunoSEQ multiplex PCR; TCRdb stores just in-frame clones and leaves some out. The table has hundreds of thousands of clones, approximately 96% seen once; the top ten hold 0.11%. The sample comprised naive CD8+ T cells sorted from blood. The origin of the receptors is a woman in her 30s in good health.

V usage is TRBV9 and J usage is TRBJ2-7; 15 bases line up with TRBD2. The CDR3 is made up of 18 amino acids. Germline CDR1 reads SGDLS; CDR2 reads YYNGEE. V lost 0 bases, J lost 4 bases, and 8 bases stayed unmatched. This CDR3 reads CASSVDGLAGGPDYEQYF. DNA of the CDR3: TGTGCCAGCAGCGTAGATGGACTAGCGGGAGGGCCCGATTACGAGCAGTACTTC.

The chain uses TRBV6-5 and TRBJ2-3; TRBD2 matches 8 bases. The germline gives CDR1 MNHEY, CDR2 SVGAGI. This CDR3 contains 16 residues. The ends lost 0 bases at V and 3 bases at J; junction bases unmatched: 5. DNA for the CDR3: TGTGCCAGCAGTTACTCAGGAGCGGGAGTGACAGATACGCAGTATTTT. Encoded protein: CASSYSGAGVTDTQYF.

The chain is built from TRBV13 and TRBJ2-3; 10 bases line up with TRBD1. After removal of 5 bases from V and 4 bases from J, the junction contained 9 bases not matched to a gene. CDR1 and CDR2 (germline): PRHDT, FYEKMQ (reference sequence). The CDR3 totals 16 residues. CDR3 DNA sequence: TGTGCCAGCAGCCGCCGACAGGGGGCAATTGCAGATACGCAGTATTTT. This codes for CASSRRQGAIADTQYF.

V is TRBV7-3 and J is TRBJ1-5; 8 nucleotides match TRBD1. Germline-derived CDR1 and CDR2 are SGHTA and FQGTGA. This CDR3 has 18 residues. With 5 bases clipped from V and 0 bases from J, the junction kept 12 bases outside the gene matches. As DNA, the CDR3 is TGTGCCAGCAGCCACCAGGACAGGGACCCTTATAGCAATCAGCCCCAGCATTTT. The encoded protein is CASSHQDRDPYSNQPQHF. The full variable domain, with the rest looked up from reference TRBV7-3 and TRBJ1-5, is GAGVSQTPSNKVTEKGKYVELRCDPISGHTALYWYRQSLGQGPEFLIYFQGTGAADDSGLPNDRFFAVRPEGSVSTLKIQRTERGDSAVYLCASSHQDRDPYSNQPQHFGDGTRLSIL.

The V gene is TRBV5-4, the J gene TRBJ2-7, with TRBD2 matching over 15 bases. CDR3 length: 15 amino acids. The ends lost 4 bases at V and 1 base at J; junction bases unmatched: 0. Germline V gives CDR1 SGHNT, CDR2 YYREEE (reference sequence). The CDR3 loop is CASSGLAGGSYEQYF. In nucleotides, the CDR3 is TGTGCCAGCAGCGGACTAGCGGGAGGGTCCTACGAGCAGTACTTC.

The chain carries TRBV28 and TRBJ2-3, with a weak D call TRBD2 (6 bases). This CDR3 has 14 residues. Deletions cut 2 bases from V and 2 bases from J, with 8 bases between. CDR1 is MDHEN, CDR2 SYDVKM, per germline. Here the CDR3 DNA reads TGTGCCAGCAGTTTACGGGGGTTCACAGATACGCAGTATTTT. This sequence encodes CASSLRGFTDTQYF.

The genes are TRBV5-1 and TRBJ1-2; D is unclear. V gave up 1 base and J gave up 5 bases, with 12 bases separating them. The CDR3 is made up of 14 amino acids. Germline V gene data show CDR1 as SGHRS and CDR2 as YFSETQ. DNA for the CDR3: TGCGCCAGCAGCTTGAATACAGCCGGGTATGGCTACACCTTC. It yields the protein CASSLNTAGYGYTF.